The sequence of this T cell receptor (beta chain) was determined in a study of blood T cell repertoires in COVID-19. Across the whole study: Sources were T cells, B-cell-depleted T cells, or PBMCs; the material itself was cDNA or gDNA.

Under the authors' procedure: Estimates of nucleated cell counts were drawn from the amplification of reference gene primers. This table comes from immunoSEQ multiplex PCR, and its TCRdb copy is limited to in-frame clones, with some not included. The V and J calls and clone size come from that table; D and trimming were worked out from the DNA. This sample has about 670,000 clones, with 85% to 90% found just once. Per germline, CDR1 LGHNA and CDR2 YSLEER. This CDR3 has 14 residues. V trimming: 4 bases; J trimming: 0 bases; junction bases outside the gene matches: 3. The sequence was obtained from a young woman with acute or convalescent COVID-19. The chain recombines TRBV4-3 with TRBJ2-7; TRBD2 agrees at 7 bases. Material: peripheral blood. The CDR3 nucleotides read TGCGCCAGCAGCCTATCGGGGGGCTCCTACGAGCAGTACTTC. As protein: CASSLSGGSYEQYF.